A single sample gave rise to the 30 T cell receptor beta chains below, sequenced in a study of blood T cell repertoires in COVID-19. Only in-frame clones appear in the TCRdb table, and some are missing; sequencing was by immunoSEQ multiplex PCR. Of tens of thousands of clones listed, around 86% are singletons. The sample consisted of peripheral blood. The receptors originated from a man in his 70s with active COVID-19.

The rearrangement uses TRBV14 and TRBJ2-2; D is undetermined. V shed 1 base and J shed 1 base, with 4 bases lying between them. The CDR3 has 14 amino acids. CDR1 is SGHDN, CDR2 FVKESK, per germline. The CDR3 nucleotides read TGTGCCAGCAGCCAAGTCAGGAACACCGGGGAGCTGTTTTTT. Encoded protein: CASSQVRNTGELFF.

J is TRBJ2-3 and V is TRBV7-3, with TRBD2 matching over 10 bases. Germline trimming cut 7 bases from V and 4 bases from J; bases unmatched to any gene: 5. This CDR3 region has 14 residues. The V gene's germline CDR1 is SGHTA and CDR2 FQGTGA. As DNA, the CDR3 is TGTGCCAGCACCAGAGCGGGAGGGGCAGATACGCAGTATTTT. Residues: CASTRAGGADTQYF.

V and J are TRBV5-6 and TRBJ1-1, with a tentative D call TRBD1 (6 bases). CDR3 size: 13 residues. Trimming left V 4 bases short and J 8 bases short, with 15 bases between. Germline V lookup: CDR1 SGHDT, CDR2 YYEEEE. The CDR3 nucleotides are TGTGCCAGCAGCCCGGGGGGCAGGAAAGAAGCTTTCTTT. This sequence encodes CASSPGGRKEAFF.

The rearrangement uses TRBV7-8 and TRBJ2-7; tentatively, D is TRBD2 (6 bases). Trimming stripped 0 bases from V and 2 bases from J, with 17 bases between. From germline, CDR1 is SGHVS and CDR2 FQNEAQ. The CDR3 sequence is 17 residues long. The CDR3 sequence is CASSLALPGGNTYEQYF. As DNA, the CDR3 is TGTGCCAGCAGCTTAGCCCTCCCCGGCGGGAATACCTACGAGCAGTACTTC. Full variable domain (remainder filled in from reference TRBV7-8 and TRBJ2-7): GAGVSQSPRYKVAKRGQDVALRCDPISGHVSLFWYQQALGQGPEFLTYFQNEAQLDKSGLPSDRFFAERPEGSVSTLKIQRTQQEDSAVYLCASSLALPGGNTYEQYFGPGTRLTVT.

The chain carries TRBV14 and TRBJ1-2; 8 bases agree with TRBD1. The CDR3 runs to 14 residues. Germline CDR1 and CDR2: SGHDN and FVKESK. Trimming took 4 bases from V and 4 from J; bases not matched to a gene: 5. The CDR3 nucleotides read TGTGCCAGCAGCCCGGACAGGGTCCTCTATGGCTACACCTTC. Translated: CASSPDRVLYGYTF.

V gene TRBV11-3 combines with J gene TRBJ2-2; 10 nucleotides align to TRBD2. V trimming: 5 bases; J trimming: 1 base; junction bases outside the gene matches: 4. The CDR3 totals 16 residues. Looked up from germline, CDR1 is SGHNT and CDR2 is YENEEA. CDR3 residues: CASSPLAGENTGELFF. The CDR3 region has the DNA TGTGCCAGCAGCCCTCTAGCGGGAGAGAACACCGGGGAGCTGTTTTTT.

This clone was seen just once. The gene calls are TRBV20-1 and TRBJ2-1; 7 bases are a match to TRBD1. This CDR3 spans 17 amino acids. The V gene's germline CDR1 is DFQATT and CDR2 SNEGSKA (reference sequence). J lost 5 bases, V lost 3 bases, and 16 bases had no gene match. The CDR3 nucleotides read TGCAGTGCTAGTGACCACCCCAAATGGGACAGAGACAATGAGCAGTTCTTC. This codes for CSASDHPKWDRDNEQFF.

The chain recombines TRBV6-2 or TRBV6-3 with TRBJ2-3; 9 nucleotides agree with TRBD2. Losses at the gene ends were 6 bases for V and 2 bases for J; bases not matched to a gene: 12. In germline, CDR1 is MNHEY, CDR2 SVGEGT. The CDR3 contains 17 residues. The CDR3 coding sequence is TGTGCCAGCAGCTCGTCGACTAGCGGCCTCCCCACAGATACGCAGTATTTT. Residues: CASSSSTSGLPTDTQYF.

The chain employs TRBV7-9 and TRBJ2-7; 7 bases are a match to TRBD2. The germline V gene encodes CDR1 SEHNR and CDR2 FQNEAQ (reference sequence). With 0 bases clipped from V and 5 bases from J, the junction kept 7 bases outside the gene matches. The length of the CDR3 is 15 residues. The CDR3 nucleotides read TGTGCCAGCAGCTTAGCGGGAGGGCCGGGCGACGAGCAGTACTTC. Residues: CASSLAGGPGDEQYF.

The V call is TRBV19, the J call TRBJ2-5; 10 nucleotides line up with TRBD2. Germline assignment: CDR1 LNHDA and CDR2 SQIVND (reference sequence). CDR3 size: 15 residues. Trimming removed 7 bases from V and 0 bases from J; junction bases left unmatched: 5. The CDR3 DNA reads TGTGCCAGTACCCCGGGACTAGCGTACCAAGAGACCCAGTACTTC. Amino acids: CASTPGLAYQETQYF.

The chain combines TRBV5-6 with TRBJ1-2; 8 bases agree with TRBD1. The trim removed 0 bases at V and 7 bases at J, leaving 11 bases unmatched. The germline CDR1 and CDR2 sequences are SGHDT and YYEEEE. This CDR3 is built from 16 residues. CDR3 region: CASSLGQGAGRGGYTF. CDR3 DNA sequence: TGTGCCAGCAGCTTGGGGCAGGGGGCAGGACGAGGTGGCTACACCTTC.

The chain joins TRBV24-1 to TRBJ1-5; 7 positions agree with TRBD1. The germline gives CDR1 KGHDR, CDR2 SFDVKD. J lost 2 bases, V lost 9 bases, and 3 bases had no gene match. The CDR3 covers 13 residues. The CDR3 nucleotides read TGTGCCACCCAAGGGACAGGCAATCAGCCCCAGCATTTT. This codes for CATQGTGNQPQHF.

The rearrangement uses TRBV5-8 and TRBJ1-5; D ambiguous. The CDR3 is 14 amino acids. CDR1 and CDR2 (germline): SGHTS, YDEGEE. V lost 3 bases to trimming and J lost 4 bases, with 11 bases between them. The CDR3 loop is CASSSTAVNQPQHF. The CDR3 region has the DNA TGTGCCAGCAGCTCAACAGCCGTAAATCAGCCCCAGCATTTT.

V gene TRBV12-3 or TRBV12-4 combines with J gene TRBJ2-7, with a possible D match to TRBD2 (7 bases). Trimming removed 6 bases at V and 5 bases at J, with 11 bases between. CDR3 size: 12 residues. The CDR3 protein is CASSGGPHEQYF. CDR3 in DNA: TGTGCCAGCAGCGGGGGGCCCCACGAGCAGTACTTC.

The chain links TRBV4-1 to TRBJ2-7; 13 nucleotides agree with TRBD2. The CDR3 spans 15 residues. V shed 4 bases, J shed 4 bases, and the junction held 4 bases outside the gene matches. Germline V gene lookup returns CDR1 MGHRA and CDR2 YSYEKL. CDR3 coding DNA: TGCGCCAGCAGCCCCCAACTAGCGGGAGGGTACGAGCAGTACTTC. Protein sequence: CASSPQLAGGYEQYF.

This clone came up once. The rearrangement joins TRBV29-1 to TRBJ2-3; 8 nucleotides agree with TRBD2. J gave up 3 bases and V 7 bases, and 6 bases lay outside the gene matches. The CDR3 extends over 13 amino acids. Germline CDR1 is SQVTM and CDR2 is ANQGSEA. The CDR3 loop is CSAERELTDTQYF. CDR3 in DNA: TGCAGCGCGGAGCGGGAGTTGACAGATACGCAGTATTTT.

The chain links TRBV15 to TRBJ2-1, with TRBD1 matching 7 bases. The CDR3 extends over 19 amino acids. CDR1 is LNHNV, CDR2 YYDKDF, per germline (reference sequence). V gave up 5 bases and J gave up 10 bases; unmatched junction bases: 26. CDR3 nucleotides: TGTGCCACCAGCCCCCGGGCAGGGGGAGAGGTCTCGGGTCCCAAAGAGCAGTTCTTC. Its translation: CATSPRAGGEVSGPKEQFF.

The chain links TRBV5-4 to TRBJ2-6; unclear D gene. Trimming shortened V by 4 bases and J by 2 bases, and 10 bases separated the two germline ends. Germline CDR1 and CDR2: SGHNT and YYREEE (reference sequence). The length of the CDR3 is 15 residues. CDR3 in amino acids: CASSPQLAGANVLTF. CDR3 DNA sequence: TGTGCCAGCAGCCCCCAGCTAGCTGGGGCCAACGTCCTGACTTTC.

This clone is a singleton in its sample. The chain joins TRBV4-3 to TRBJ2-7, with D perhaps TRBD2 (5 bases). This CDR3 comprises 15 residues. Per germline, CDR1 LGHNA and CDR2 YSLEER. V was cut by 0 bases and J by 4 bases, with 13 bases left in between. Written as DNA, the CDR3 is TGCGCCAGCAGCCAAGAGGTGGGCCCGGGATACGAGCAGTACTTC. This gives the protein CASSQEVGPGYEQYF.

CDR3 amino acids: CASSLAAGPTDTQYF. CDR3 DNA: TGTGCCAGCAGCTTAGCGGCGGGACCAACAGATACGCAGTATTTT. The chain couples TRBV11-2 to TRBJ2-3; D may be TRBD2 (6 bases). CDR3 length: 15 residues. Trimming removed 1 base at V and 3 bases at J, with 11 bases between. In germline, CDR1 is SGHAT, CDR2 FQNNGV.

The rearrangement uses TRBV4-1 and TRBJ2-7; 11 nucleotides line up with TRBD1. Germline assignment: CDR1 MGHRA and CDR2 YSYEKL. The V gene end was trimmed by 2 bases and the J gene end by 5 bases; junction bases not matched to a gene: 2. The CDR3 spans 14 residues. The DNA for the CDR3 is TGCGCCAGCAGCCAACGGACAGGGGGCCACGAGCAGTACTTC. Protein: CASSQRTGGHEQYF.

This clone has just one count. The chain links TRBV5-6 to TRBJ2-2; D is ambiguous. Germline values: CDR1 SGHDT, CDR2 YYEEEE. The V gene lost 4 bases and the J gene lost 4 bases, with 11 bases spanning the gap. The CDR3 covers 14 residues. CDR3 loop: CASSKRAFTGELFF. In nucleotides, the CDR3 is TGTGCCAGCAGCAAAAGAGCGTTCACCGGGGAGCTGTTTTTT.

V usage is TRBV7-2 and J usage is TRBJ2-5; 11 nucleotides align to TRBD1. J gave up 5 bases and V 6 bases, and 14 bases lay outside the gene matches. Germline V gene sequence: CDR1 SGHTA, CDR2 FQGNSA. This CDR3 has 17 residues. Here the CDR3 DNA reads TGTGCCAGCAGGAACGCCGGGACAGGGGGGTTCGTGGAGACCCAGTACTTC. The encoded protein is CASRNAGTGGFVETQYF.

V and J are TRBV28 and TRBJ2-2; D is undetermined. Trimming removed 5 bases at V and 6 bases at J, with 10 bases between. Per the germline V gene, CDR1 is MDHEN and CDR2 is SYDVKM. The CDR3 has 13 residues. The CDR3 nucleotides read TGTGCCAGCAGTGGCGGAGTGGCCGGGGAGCTGTTTTTT. Amino acids: CASSGGVAGELFF.

The chain joins TRBV23-1 to TRBJ2-7, with TRBD2 identical over 16 bases. TRBV23-1 is filed as an ORF, its function uncertain. V was clipped by 2 bases and J by 5 bases; unmatched bases: 6. This CDR3 comprises 17 residues. This chain's CDR3 is CASSQPGLAGGPHEQYF. Written as DNA, the CDR3 is TGCGCCAGCAGTCAACCGGGACTAGCGGGAGGGCCCCACGAGCAGTACTTC.

V is TRBV9 and J is TRBJ1-1; 8 bases match TRBD1. The CDR3 contains 15 residues. J gave up 2 bases and V 4 bases, and 7 bases lay outside the gene matches. The V gene's germline CDR1 is SGDLS and CDR2 YYNGEE. The CDR3 loop is CASSPRTGPNTEAFF. CDR3 DNA: TGTGCCAGCAGCCCGCGGACAGGGCCAAACACTGAAGCTTTCTTT. The whole variable domain, filled in from reference TRBV9 and TRBJ1-1, reads DSGVTQTPKHLITATGQRVTLRCSPRSGDLSVYWYQQSLDQGLQFLIQYYNGEERAKGNILERFSAQQFPDLHSELNLSSLELGDSALYFCASSPRTGPNTEAFFGQGTRLTVV.

The chain has TRBV24-1 and TRBJ1-5; perhaps TRBD1 as D (5 bases). Trimming removed 4 bases from V and 11 bases from J, with 20 bases in between. Germline V gene sequence: CDR1 KGHDR, CDR2 SFDVKD. The CDR3 has 15 amino acids. In DNA, the CDR3 is TGTGCCACCAGTGACCCCCGCAGGCCCGGGGGGACCCAGCATTTT. Translation: CATSDPRRPGGTQHF.

This clone was picked up one time. The chain is built from TRBV7-6 and TRBJ2-1; 7 bases agree with TRBD2. V shed 1 base, J shed 0 bases, and the junction held 6 bases outside the gene matches. The CDR3 loop spans 17 amino acids. Germline CDR1 reads SGHVS; CDR2 reads FNYEAQ. The CDR3 coding sequence is TGTGCCAGCAGCTTAGGTCGGCGGGAGAGCTCCTACAATGAGCAGTTCTTC. This gives the protein CASSLGRRESSYNEQFF.

The chain is built from TRBV28 and TRBJ1-1; tentatively, D is TRBD1 (5 bases). This CDR3 is 15 amino acids long. The V gene lost 8 bases and the J gene lost 5 bases, with 21 bases spanning the gap. Germline assignment: CDR1 MDHEN and CDR2 SYDVKM. The DNA of the CDR3 is TGTGCCAGCTCGCGGGGGGGACCTCGGAGGACTGAAGCTTTCTTT. This sequence encodes CASSRGGPRRTEAFF.

The rearrangement links TRBV19 to TRBJ1-1; tentatively, D is TRBD1 (6 bases). CDR1 is LNHDA and CDR2 is SQIVND in the germline V gene (reference sequence). V was shortened by 6 bases and J by 0 bases, with 17 bases between the two germline ends. The CDR3 is made up of 16 amino acids. The CDR3 DNA follows: TGTGCCAGTAGCCGCCCGTTGGGGGCTATGAACACTGAAGCTTTCTTT. Its protein product is CASSRPLGAMNTEAFF.